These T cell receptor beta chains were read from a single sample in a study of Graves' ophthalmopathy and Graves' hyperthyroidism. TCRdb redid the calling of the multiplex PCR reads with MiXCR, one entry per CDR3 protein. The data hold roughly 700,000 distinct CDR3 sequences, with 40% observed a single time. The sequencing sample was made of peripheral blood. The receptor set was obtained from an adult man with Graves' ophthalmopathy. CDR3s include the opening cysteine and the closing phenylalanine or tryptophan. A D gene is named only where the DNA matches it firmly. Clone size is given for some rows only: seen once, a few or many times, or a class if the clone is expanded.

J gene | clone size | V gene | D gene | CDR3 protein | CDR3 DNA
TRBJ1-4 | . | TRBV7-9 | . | CASSVSGGDTEKLFF | TGTGCCAGCAGCGTCTCCGGTGGGGACACTGAAAAACTGTTTTTT
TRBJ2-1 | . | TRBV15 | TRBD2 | CATSGDGTSGSGEQFF | TGTGCCACCAGCGGAGACGGGACTAGCGGGAGTGGAGAGCAGTTCTTC
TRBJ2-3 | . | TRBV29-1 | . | CSVPGRLTDTQYF | TGCAGCGTTCCGGGACGTCTCACAGATACGCAGTATTTT
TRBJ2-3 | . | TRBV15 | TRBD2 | CATSRDPPLAGTDTQYF | TGTGCCACCAGCAGAGATCCGCCGCTAGCGGGCACAGATACGCAGTATTTT
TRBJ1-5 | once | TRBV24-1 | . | CATSDPWAAEPQHF | TGTGCCACCAGTGACCCATGGGCAGCGGAGCCCCAGCATTTT
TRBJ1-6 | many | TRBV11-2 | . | CASSLPTGPFSPLHF | TGTGCCAGCAGCTTGCCGACAGGACCCTTTTCACCCCTCCACTTT
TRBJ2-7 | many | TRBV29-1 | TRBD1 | CSVGGQGAYEQYF | TGCAGCGTTGGCGGACAGGGGGCCTACGAGCAGTACTTC
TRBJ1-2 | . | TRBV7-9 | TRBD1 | CASSGRTGTNYGYTF | TGTGCCAGCAGCGGCCGGACAGGAACAAACTATGGCTACACCTTC
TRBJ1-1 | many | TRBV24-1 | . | CATSDLRGGKAFF | TGTGCCACCAGTGATTTGCGTGGGGGAAAGGCTTTCTTT
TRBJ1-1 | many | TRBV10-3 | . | CAISEREKAFF | TGTGCCATCAGTGAGCGGGAAAAAGCTTTCTTT
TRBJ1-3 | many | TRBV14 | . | CASSRARAHSGNTIYF | TGTGCCAGCAGCCGAGCCAGGGCGCACTCTGGAAACACCATATATTTT
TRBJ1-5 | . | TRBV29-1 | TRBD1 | CSVVGQGRYEHF | TGCAGCGTTGTGGGACAGGGGCGCTACGAGCATTTT
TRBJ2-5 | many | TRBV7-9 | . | CASRSVETQYF | TGTGCCAGCAGATCGGTGGAGACCCAGTACTTC
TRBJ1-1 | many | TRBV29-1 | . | CSVEAGAATEAFF | TGCAGCGTTGAGGCAGGGGCGGCCACTGAAGCTTTCTTT
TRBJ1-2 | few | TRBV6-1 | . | CASSENRLYGYTF | TGTGCCAGCAGTGAAAACAGACTCTATGGCTACACCTTC
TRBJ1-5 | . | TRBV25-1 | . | CASSSGRGGPWQPQHF | TGTGCCAGCAGTTCAGGTAGGGGCGGGCCGTGGCAGCCCCAGCATTTT
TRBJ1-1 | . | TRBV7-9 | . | CASSSPTDKNTEAFF | TGTGCCAGCAGCTCTCCGACGGATAAGAACACTGAAGCTTTCTTT
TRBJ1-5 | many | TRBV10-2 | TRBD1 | CASRGQGTQPQHF | TGCGCCAGCAGGGGACAGGGGACCCAGCCCCAGCATTTT
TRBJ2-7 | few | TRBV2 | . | CASRAHEQYF | TGTGCCAGCAGGGCACACGAGCAGTACTTC
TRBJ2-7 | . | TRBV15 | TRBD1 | CATSRARTGFSYEQYF | TGTGCCACCAGCAGAGCCAGGACAGGGTTTTCCTACGAGCAGTACTTC
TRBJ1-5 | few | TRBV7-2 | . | CASSQENNQPQHF | TGTGCCAGCAGCCAGGAGAACAATCAGCCCCAGCATTTT
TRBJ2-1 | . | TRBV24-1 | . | CATTAGNEQFF | TGTGCCACCACCGCCGGCAATGAGCAGTTCTTC
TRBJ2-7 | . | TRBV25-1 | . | CASIDGGRRSGGGEQYF | TGTGCCAGCATTGATGGGGGGCGCAGGTCGGGGGGAGGCGAGCAGTACTTC
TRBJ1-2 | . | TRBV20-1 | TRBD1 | CITPGQGSRYGYTF | TGCATCACACCGGGACAGGGTTCGAGGTATGGCTACACCTTC
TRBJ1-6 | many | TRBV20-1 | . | CSAYRDHNSPLHF | TGCAGTGCTTACCGGGACCATAATTCACCCCTCCACTTT
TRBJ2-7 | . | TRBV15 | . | CATSRGTAYGSYEQYF | TGTGCCACCAGCAGAGGGACAGCCTATGGCTCCTACGAGCAGTACTTC
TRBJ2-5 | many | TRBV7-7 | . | CASSRISGMTQYF | TGTGCCAGCAGCCGCATTAGCGGTATGACCCAGTACTTC
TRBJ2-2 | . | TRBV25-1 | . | CASSPRRELNGELFF | TGTGCCAGCTCACCACGCAGGGAGCTCAACGGGGAGCTGTTTTTT
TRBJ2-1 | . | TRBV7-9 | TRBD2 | CASSSRTSDAYNEQFF | TGTGCCAGCAGCTCTCGGACTAGCGATGCCTACAATGAGCAGTTCTTC
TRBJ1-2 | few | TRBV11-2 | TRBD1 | CASSLDRGQGAGGYTF | TGTGCCAGCAGCTTAGATAGAGGACAGGGAGCGGGTGGCTACACCTTC
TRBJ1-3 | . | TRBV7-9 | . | CASSPQGGFSGNTIYF | TGTGCCAGCAGCCCTCAGGGAGGCTTCTCTGGAAACACCATATATTTT
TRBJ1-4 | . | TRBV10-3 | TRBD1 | CASSYSGGQGATNEKLFF | TGTGCCAGCAGTTACTCTGGCGGACAGGGAGCAACTAATGAAAAACTGTTTTTT
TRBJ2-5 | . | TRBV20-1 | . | CSATGEGNQEAQYF | TGCAGTGCTACCGGCGAGGGGAACCAAGAGGCCCAGTACTTC
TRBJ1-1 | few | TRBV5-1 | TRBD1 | CASSLDRALNTEAFF | TGCGCCAGCAGCTTAGACAGGGCCTTGAACACTGAAGCTTTCTTT
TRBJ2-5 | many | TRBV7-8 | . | CASSFAGLETQYF | TGTGCCAGCAGCTTCGCAGGGTTGGAGACCCAGTACTTC
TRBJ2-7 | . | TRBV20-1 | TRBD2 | CSAGRGGVDEQNF | TGCAGTGCTGGACGCGGGGGGGTGGACGAGCAGAACTTC
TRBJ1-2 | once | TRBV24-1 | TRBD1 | CAISDTAGQGFNYGYTF | TGTGCCATCAGTGACACTGCGGGACAGGGCTTTAACTATGGCTACACCTTC
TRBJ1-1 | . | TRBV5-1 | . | CASTYDGNTEAFF | TGCGCCAGCACCTATGACGGGAACACTGAAGCTTTCTTT
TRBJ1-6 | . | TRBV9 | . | CASSQIPGETSPLHF | TGCGCCAGCAGCCAAATACCAGGGGAAACGTCACCCCTCCACTTT
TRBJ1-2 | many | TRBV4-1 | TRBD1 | CASSQGTGGGYTF | TGCGCCAGCAGCCAAGGGACAGGGGGAGGCTACACCTTC
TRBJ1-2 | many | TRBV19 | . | CASSIRDPTYGYTF | TGTGCCAGTAGTATCCGGGATCCAACCTATGGCTACACCTTC
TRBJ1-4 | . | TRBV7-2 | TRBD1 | CASRPNQALQGASEKLFF | TGTGCCAGCAGACCGAACCAAGCGTTACAGGGGGCATCAGAAAAACTGTTTTTT
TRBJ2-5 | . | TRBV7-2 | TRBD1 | CAGQGEGETQYF | TGTGCCGGACAGGGAGAAGGAGAGACCCAGTACTTC
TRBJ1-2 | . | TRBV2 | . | CASRGTKDGYTF | TGTGCCAGCAGAGGGACGAAGGATGGCTACACCTTC
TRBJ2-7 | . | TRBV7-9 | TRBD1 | CASSHPGQGIYEQYF | TGTGCCAGCAGCCATCCTGGACAGGGGATCTACGAGCAGTACTTC
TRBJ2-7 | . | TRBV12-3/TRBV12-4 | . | CTSSPDSTYEQYF | TGTACCAGCAGTCCCGACAGTACCTACGAGCAGTACTTC
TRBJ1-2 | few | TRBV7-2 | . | CASSLGGAGARRGYTF | TGTGCCAGCAGCTTAGGGGGTGCGGGGGCTCGTCGAGGCTACACCTTC
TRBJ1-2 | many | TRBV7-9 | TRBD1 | CASSLEDRAGYTF | TGTGCCAGCAGCTTAGAAGACAGGGCTGGCTACACCTTC
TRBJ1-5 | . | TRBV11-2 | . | CASSLSVRGQPQHF | TGTGCCAGCAGCTTAAGTGTACGGGGTCAGCCCCAGCATTTT
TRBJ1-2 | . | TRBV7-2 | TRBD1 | CASSTTGSATNYGYTF | TGTGCCAGCAGTACGACAGGGTCGGCGACTAACTATGGCTACACCTTC
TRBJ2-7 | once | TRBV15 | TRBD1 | CATGWTGGTSYEQYF | TGTGCCACCGGATGGACAGGGGGTACGTCCTACGAGCAGTACTTC
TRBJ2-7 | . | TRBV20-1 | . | CSASSSGHTYEQYF | TGCAGTGCTAGTAGTAGCGGCCATACCTACGAGCAGTACTTC
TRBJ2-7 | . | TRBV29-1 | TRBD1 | CSARTGEHEQYF | TGCAGCGCCCGGACAGGGGAACACGAGCAGTACTTC
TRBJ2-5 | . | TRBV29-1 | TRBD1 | CSVWGTEEETQYF | TGCAGCGTTTGGGGGACAGAGGAAGAGACCCAGTACTTC